Listed below are T cell receptor beta chains from one sample, sequenced in a study of blood T cell repertoires in COVID-19. Here immunoSEQ multiplex PCR was the method, and the copy in TCRdb shows in-frame clones only, minus some. The sample lists about 160,000 clones; approximately 84% were seen once. The specimen sequenced was peripheral blood. The receptor source for this set is a middle-aged man who had recovered from COVID-19. Each CDR3 is given with its conserved first and last residue. The D gene is left open where the match is weak. Not all rows give a size; the values are once, few, many and, for expanded clones, a class.

d_gene,v_gene,j_gene,abundance,CDR3nt,CDR3aa
TRBD2,TRBV7-8,TRBJ2-4,once,TGTGCCAGCAGCCCCGGACTAGCAGGAGCCAAAAACATTCAGTACTTC,CASSPGLAGAKNIQYF
.,TRBV4-3,TRBJ2-3,.,TGCGCCAACACCACAGATACGCAGTATTTT,CANTTDTQYF
TRBD2,TRBV6-2/TRBV6-3,TRBJ2-4,.,TGTGCCAGCAGTCAGGGACTAGCGGGGGGCCTAGCCAAAAACATTCAGTACTTC,CASSQGLAGGLAKNIQYF
.,TRBV6-5,TRBJ2-1,.,TGTGCCAGCAGTTACGGTGGTAGGGGAAATGAGCAGTTCTTC,CASSYGGRGNEQFF
TRBD1,TRBV18,TRBJ2-7,.,TGTGCCAGCTCACCATTCTCGGGACAGAGCTACGAGCAGTACTTC,CASSPFSGQSYEQYF
TRBD2,TRBV7-9,TRBJ2-3,.,TGTGCCAGCAGCGCCGCCGGGACTATAAGCACAGATACGCAGTATTTT,CASSAAGTISTDTQYF
TRBD1,TRBV28,TRBJ1-4,.,TGTGCCAGCAGCGGACAGGGGTTTGGTACTAATGAAAAACTGTTTTTT,CASSGQGFGTNEKLFF
.,TRBV11-3,TRBJ2-5,.,TGTGCCACCTCCCCGGGGGATGAGACCCAGTACTTC,CATSPGDETQYF
.,TRBV5-4,TRBJ1-3,.,TGTGCCAGCAGCTTGGCCGGGACTGGAAACACCATATATTTT,CASSLAGTGNTIYF
TRBD1,TRBV7-9,TRBJ2-1,.,TGTGCCAGCAGCCTCCCGACAGGGATGTCACCAAAATCCTACAATGAGCAGTTCTTC,CASSLPTGMSPKSYNEQFF
TRBD2,TRBV28,TRBJ2-7,.,TGTGCCAGCAGCCCGGGACTAATCCCCTACGAGCAGTACTTC,CASSPGLIPYEQYF
TRBD1,TRBV27,TRBJ1-1,.,TGTGCCAGTTCTCGGGACAGGGCTACTGAAGCTTTCTTT,CASSRDRATEAFF
.,TRBV30,TRBJ1-4,.,TGTGCCTGGAGTGGGGCCGAGACAGGCGGCTTTGAAAAACTGTTTTTT,CAWSGAETGGFEKLFF
.,TRBV19,TRBJ2-7,.,TGTGCCAGTAGTTCGACTAGATCCTACGAGCAGTACTTC,CASSSTRSYEQYF
.,TRBV3-1/TRBV3-2,TRBJ2-3,.,TGTGCCAGCAGCCGCCAACTAACAAATACGCAGTATTTT,CASSRQLTNTQYF
TRBD1,TRBV19,TRBJ2-3,.,TGTGCCAGTAGTAAAGGGGGCGGTGGCACAGATACGCAGTATTTT,CASSKGGGGTDTQYF
.,TRBV6-6,TRBJ1-1,.,TGTGCCAGCAGTTCGGTCGGGGGGAAGGGCACTGAAGCTTTCTTT,CASSSVGGKGTEAFF
.,TRBV28,TRBJ2-1,.,TGTGCCAGCAGCAGCTTGGGGGGAAATGAGCAGTTCTTC,CASSSLGGNEQFF
TRBD2,TRBV19,TRBJ2-7,many,TGTGCCAGTAGTATAGGTAGCGGGACCTACGAGCAGTACTTC,CASSIGSGTYEQYF
TRBD2,TRBV10-3,TRBJ2-1,.,TGTGCCATCAGTGAGTCTGTGGCGGGGGAGAGCTCCTACAATGAGCAGTTCTTC,CAISESVAGESSYNEQFF
.,TRBV4-1,TRBJ2-7,.,TGCGCCAGCAGCCCCCTCGGACAGCACTACGAGCAGTACTTC,CASSPLGQHYEQYF
.,TRBV5-6,TRBJ2-5,.,TGTGCCAGCAGCCCGCCTTTCAGCGTACAAGAGACCCAGTACTTC,CASSPPFSVQETQYF
TRBD1,TRBV5-4,TRBJ2-3,.,TGTGCCAGCAGCTTGGGGCACAGGGGCTATACGCAGTATTTT,CASSLGHRGYTQYF
TRBD2,TRBV9,TRBJ2-1,.,TGTGCCAGCAGCAACGGACTAGCGGGCGAACTTGAGCAGTTCTTC,CASSNGLAGELEQFF
.,TRBV28,TRBJ2-7,.,TGTGCCAGCAGTCCCAAGCGGTACGAGCAGTACTTC,CASSPKRYEQYF
TRBD2,TRBV18,TRBJ2-4,.,TGTGCCAGCTCACCAAGCGGGGGCGCAGGAATTCAGTACTTC,CASSPSGGAGIQYF
TRBD1,TRBV12-3/TRBV12-4,TRBJ2-7,once,TGTGCCAGCAGTTTGCGACAGGGTGGCGAGCAGTACTTC,CASSLRQGGEQYF
TRBD2,TRBV7-9,TRBJ2-5,.,TGTGCCAGCAGCCTCGGGGCGGGGGGGCCCGGCGAGACCCAGTACTTC,CASSLGAGGPGETQYF
.,TRBV4-1,TRBJ2-1,.,TGCGCCAGCAGCTCTTCCGGGACTCCCACCTACAATGAGCAGTTCTTC,CASSSSGTPTYNEQFF
.,TRBV7-2,TRBJ2-3,.,TGTGCCAGCAGCCATTGGGGGACTTACACAGATACGCAGTATTTT,CASSHWGTYTDTQYF
.,TRBV7-9,TRBJ2-7,.,TGTGCCAGCAGCCTCCAGGGGTACGAGCAGTACTTC,CASSLQGYEQYF
TRBD2,TRBV24-1,TRBJ2-1,few,TGTGCCACCAGTGACACTAGCGGGCGACCCTCCTACAATGAGCAGTTCTTC,CATSDTSGRPSYNEQFF
.,TRBV6-6,TRBJ2-3,.,TGTGCCAGCAGGCCCACAGGGTTCACAGATACGCAGTATTTT,CASRPTGFTDTQYF
.,TRBV10-3,TRBJ1-3,few,TGTGCCATCAGTGAGACAGGGAGCTCTGGAAACACCATATATTTT,CAISETGSSGNTIYF
TRBD2,TRBV20-1,TRBJ2-1,.,TGCAGTGCTATACTTGGCGGGGGGCAGTTCTTC,CSAILGGGQFF
TRBD1,TRBV9,TRBJ1-2,.,TGTGCCAGCAGCGCGGACAGGCCCTATGGCTACACCTTC,CASSADRPYGYTF
.,TRBV28,TRBJ2-1,.,TGTGCCAGCAGTTCCGAGATCGGCGGGAACTCCTACAATGAGCAGTTCTTC,CASSSEIGGNSYNEQFF
.,TRBV6-5,TRBJ1-6,.,TGTGCCAGCGGCTTGTCAGGATCTGCCAATTCACCCCTCCACTTT,CASGLSGSANSPLHF
.,TRBV20-1,TRBJ1-2,many,TGCAGTGTCAGGGAGGGCTATGGCTACACCTTC,CSVREGYGYTF
TRBD2,TRBV7-2,TRBJ2-1,.,TGTGCCAGCAGCCTTACTAGCGGGGGCCTCAGTAATGAGCAGTTCTTC,CASSLTSGGLSNEQFF
.,TRBV9,TRBJ1-3,.,TGTGCCAGCAGCGTAGTAGGGGTATCTGGAAACACCATATATTTT,CASSVVGVSGNTIYF
TRBD2,TRBV28,TRBJ2-7,.,TGTGCCAGCAGTTTTACGCGGGGGTACTACGAGCAGTACTTC,CASSFTRGYYEQYF
TRBD2,TRBV9,TRBJ2-3,.,TGTGCCAGCAGCGTAGCTAGCGGGGGGGATCGTACGCAGTATTTT,CASSVASGGDRTQYF
.,TRBV23-1,TRBJ2-1,.,TGCGCCAGCAGTCAATCGTACGGCGGATACTCCTACAATGAGCAGTTCTTC,CASSQSYGGYSYNEQFF
TRBD1,TRBV6-5,TRBJ2-4,.,TGTGCCAGCACTTTGACAGGGGGAGCCAAAAACATTCAGTACTTC,CASTLTGGAKNIQYF
.,TRBV3-1/TRBV3-2,TRBJ2-7,.,TGTGCCAGCAGCCAAGATCTAGGAGGCGAGCAGTACTTC,CASSQDLGGEQYF
TRBD2,TRBV27,TRBJ2-2,.,TGTGCCAGCAGTTTACCTTCGGCGGTTACTAGCGGAAGGGGCGGGGAGCTGTTTTTT,CASSLPSAVTSGRGGELFF
.,TRBV7-6,TRBJ2-7,.,TGTGCCAGCAGCGCCCCTGGACAGACCTACGAGCAGTACTTC,CASSAPGQTYEQYF
TRBD1,TRBV4-3,TRBJ2-3,.,TGCGCCAGCAGCCAAGAGGGACAGGCTCCAGATACGCAGTATTTT,CASSQEGQAPDTQYF
.,TRBV5-1,TRBJ2-3,.,TGCGCCAGCAGCTTGCTAATAGCCACAGATACGCAGTATTTT,CASSLLIATDTQYF
.,TRBV28,TRBJ1-5,.,TGTGCCAGCAGTTCCTTAAGCCTATTCCAGCATTTT,CASSSLSLFQHF
TRBD1,TRBV9,TRBJ2-7,.,TGTGCCAGCAGCCGGGGGGACAGGGAATACGAGCAGTACTTC,CASSRGDREYEQYF